These 28 T cell receptor beta chains came from one sample sequenced in a study of cytomegalovirus exposure and HLA in healthy donors (dated by TCRdb to about 2017). The library was generated by the immunoSEQ multiplex PCR assay. The multiplex PCR relied on a mix of 60 forward primers for TCR Vbeta segments and 13 reverse primers for TCR Jbeta segments. Not all clones reach the TCRdb copy of this immuneACCESS table, which keeps in-frame sequences only. Checked studies attribute under half of the gap to unresolved V genes and leave the rest unexplained. The sample table lists 80,000 to 100,000 clones, around four fifths of them with a count of one. The ten largest account for less than 8% of the sample. Sequencing was done on a sample of PBMCs. The receptors here all came from a man between 25 and 39 years old in good health and CMV-seronegative.

The chain couples TRBV6-4 to TRBJ2-2; tentatively, D is TRBD1 (6 bases). This CDR3 has 13 amino acids. The V gene lost 3 bases and the J gene lost 4 bases, with 6 bases spanning the gap. From germline, CDR1 is MRHNA and CDR2 SNTAGT. This CDR3 reads CASSEDSTGELFF. CDR3 nucleotide sequence: TGTGCCAGCAGTGAGGACAGCACCGGGGAGCTGTTTTTT.

The chain carries TRBV6-1 and TRBJ1-4; 9 bases fit TRBD1. This CDR3 has 16 amino acids. Germline CDR1 is MNHNS and CDR2 is SASEGT. The trim removed 1 base at V and 7 bases at J, leaving 7 bases unmatched. The CDR3 bases are TGTGCCAGCAGTGAAGGGGAGGGACAGGGAGGTGAAAAACTGTTTTTT. Amino acid sequence: CASSEGEGQGGEKLFF.

The rearrangement uses TRBV5-4 and TRBJ2-3, with a possible D match to TRBD1 (5 bases). Looked up from germline, CDR1 is SGHNT and CDR2 is YYREEE (reference sequence). The CDR3 consists of 14 residues. The V end lost 4 bases, the J end lost 0 bases, and 9 bases lay between the germline ends. CDR3 loop: CASSPQDSTDTQYF. CDR3 nucleotide sequence: TGTGCCAGCAGCCCACAGGACAGCACAGATACGCAGTATTTT.

The CDR3 DNA follows: TGCGCCAGCAGTTGGAGTTCTGGGGCCAACGTCCTGACTTTC. Translation gives CASSWSSGANVLTF. The chain combines TRBV5-1 with TRBJ2-6; D not resolved. The CDR3 has 14 amino acids. Per the germline V gene, CDR1 is SGHRS and CDR2 is YFSETQ. V gave up 5 bases and J gave up 1 base, with 7 bases separating them.

The chain uses TRBV4-2 and TRBJ2-7; D remains unclear. CDR1 and CDR2 (germline): LGHNA, YNFKEQ. CDR3 length equals 13 residues. The V gene lost 2 bases and the J gene lost 3 bases, with 8 bases spanning the gap. CDR3 sequence: CASSQSLSYEQYF. DNA of the CDR3: TGTGCCAGCAGCCAATCCCTGAGCTACGAGCAGTACTTC.

The chain employs TRBV15 and TRBJ2-1; the D gene is possibly TRBD1 (6 bases). The germline gives CDR1 LNHNV, CDR2 YYDKDF (reference sequence). The germline V and J ends were trimmed by 5 bases and 4 bases, with 9 bases remaining between them. This CDR3 is built from 13 residues. CDR3 amino acids: CATSPGQYNEQFF. Here the CDR3 DNA reads TGTGCCACCAGCCCCGGACAGTACAATGAGCAGTTCTTC.

This chain links TRBV25-1 with TRBJ2-1; 11 bases agree with TRBD2. The germline V gene has CDR1 MGHDK and CDR2 SYGVNS. Trimming took 10 bases from V and 6 from J; bases not matched to a gene: 11. This CDR3 is built from 15 residues. CDR3 coding DNA: TGTGCCACCGTACTAGCGGGGGAAACTTCCAATGAGCAGTTCTTC. It codes for CATVLAGETSNEQFF.

This clone was observed a single time. The chain carries TRBV2 and TRBJ1-1; weak D call: TRBD1 (6 bases). This CDR3 is 14 amino acids long. Trimming removed 6 bases from V and 4 bases from J, with 15 bases in between. Germline V gene lookup returns CDR1 SNHLY and CDR2 FYNNEI. The CDR3 bases are TGTGCCAGCAGCCCCCGAGGGGGGGGCACTGAAGCTTTCTTT. It codes for CASSPRGGGTEAFF.

The chain uses TRBV5-4 and TRBJ1-1; tentative D call: TRBD1 (5 bases). There are 17 residues in the CDR3. V was trimmed by 4 bases and J by 0 bases, leaving 19 bases between them. CDR1 is SGHNT, CDR2 YYREEE, per germline (reference sequence). CDR3 nucleotide sequence: TGTGCCAGCAGCACGCTAGGGGAGGTTGGGATGAACACTGAAGCTTTCTTT. This codes for CASSTLGEVGMNTEAFF.

The genes are TRBV13 and TRBJ1-2; 9 bases are a match to TRBD1. Trimming at V came to 1 base and at J to 3 bases, leaving 3 bases not matched to a gene. The CDR3 covers 15 residues. In germline, CDR1 is PRHDT, CDR2 FYEKMQ (reference sequence). CDR3 DNA: TGTGCCAGCAGCTTAGAAGGGACAGGGTACTATGGCTACACCTTC. This codes for CASSLEGTGYYGYTF.

The J gene is TRBJ1-2, the V gene TRBV7-3; 7 positions agree with TRBD1. The CDR3 covers 13 residues. Germline V gene data show CDR1 as SGHTA and CDR2 as FQGTGA. Trimming at V came to 5 bases and at J to 8 bases, leaving 8 bases not matched to a gene. The CDR3 region is CASSPQGGEGYTF. In DNA form, the CDR3 reads TGTGCCAGCAGCCCGCAGGGGGGTGAGGGCTACACCTTC.

This chain links TRBV5-1 with TRBJ2-2; TRBD2 might be the D (7 bases). This CDR3 region has 17 residues. Trimming left V 0 bases short and J 0 bases short, with 12 bases between. Germline assignment: CDR1 SGHRS and CDR2 YFSETQ. The CDR3 here is CASSLVRGGANTGELFF. The CDR3 bases are TGCGCCAGCAGCTTGGTTCGAGGGGGGGCGAACACCGGGGAGCTGTTTTTT.

This chain uses TRBV5-1 with TRBJ1-4, with D tentatively TRBD1 (5 bases). The CDR3 sequence is 14 residues long. V lost 0 bases and J 4 bases, leaving 7 bases between the germline ends. Per the germline V gene, CDR1 is SGHRS and CDR2 is YFSETQ. The CDR3 here is CASSLDQGNEKLFF. CDR3 coding DNA: TGCGCCAGCAGCTTGGATCAGGGTAATGAAAAACTGTTTTTT.

V usage is TRBV2 and J usage is TRBJ1-5; 8 bases are a match to TRBD1. CDR1 SNHLY and CDR2 FYNNEI come from the germline V gene. The CDR3 covers 14 residues. After removal of 0 bases from V and 6 bases from J, the junction contained 1 base not matched to a gene. The CDR3 DNA sequence: TGTGCCAGCAGTGAAGCGACAGGGGCTCAGCCCCAGCATTTT. Its translation: CASSEATGAQPQHF.

The sample holds one count of this clone. This chain links TRBV5-8 with TRBJ2-4; a weak D match, TRBD2 (5 bases). Germline V CDR1 and CDR2: SGHTS, YDEGEE. This CDR3 spans 18 amino acids. V was pared by 3 bases and J by 8 bases, with 27 bases between. The CDR3 reads CASSSRSGFWIQMDIQYF. The CDR3 nucleotides read TGTGCCAGCAGCTCCCGGTCGGGGTTCTGGATCCAGATGGACATTCAGTACTTC.

The rearrangement uses TRBV7-9 and TRBJ1-3; D gene uncertain. The germline V gene has CDR1 SEHNR and CDR2 FQNEAQ (reference sequence). V lost 5 bases and J 4 bases, leaving 12 bases between the germline ends. CDR3 length: 14 residues. CDR3 nucleotides: TGTGCCAGCAGCCGACTATTTTCGGGAAACACCATATATTTT. Translation: CASSRLFSGNTIYF.

This clone was found a few times. This chain joins TRBV4-1 and TRBJ2-2, with 9 bases aligning to TRBD2. The CDR3 is 16 residues long. The germline gives CDR1 MGHRA, CDR2 YSYEKL. V dropped 4 bases and J dropped 7; count of bases not matched to a gene: 10. The CDR3 reads CASSLWGGGEGGELFF. For the CDR3, the DNA is TGCGCCAGCAGCCTGTGGGGCGGGGGGGAGGGCGGGGAGCTGTTTTTT.

This sequence joins TRBV5-1 and TRBJ1-6; D gene unclear. CDR3 length: 14 residues. The V gene lost 4 bases and the J gene lost 10 bases, with 15 bases spanning the gap. CDR1 and CDR2 (germline): SGHRS, YFSETQ. CDR3: CASSTDSTGSPLHF. For the CDR3, the DNA is TGCGCCAGCAGCACGGACTCCACGGGATCACCCCTCCACTTT.

The rearrangement uses TRBV6-6 and TRBJ2-7; D is ambiguous. CDR1 is MNHNY, CDR2 SVGAGI, per germline (reference sequence). This CDR3 has 11 residues. Trimming stripped 5 bases from V and 4 bases from J, with 6 bases between. The CDR3 coding sequence is TGTGCCAGCAGTGGCAGGTACGAGCAGTACTTC. This translates into CASSGRYEQYF.

This clone showed up just once. V gene TRBV27 combines with J gene TRBJ2-7, with TRBD1 identical over 7 bases. CDR3 length: 14 residues. Unmatched junction bases numbered 8, after V lost 8 bases and J lost 1 base. Germline V CDR1 and CDR2: MNHEY, SMNVEV (reference sequence). The CDR3 spells CASWPPGQSYEQYF. CDR3 DNA sequence: TGTGCCAGCTGGCCTCCGGGACAGTCCTACGAGCAGTACTTC.

The chain combines TRBV11-2 with TRBJ2-7; the D gene is possibly TRBD1 (6 bases). V lost 1 base and J lost 2, with 9 bases in between. The germline V gene encodes CDR1 SGHAT and CDR2 FQNNGV. The CDR3 has 14 amino acids. The CDR3 here is CASSLAQGPYEQYF. The DNA for the CDR3 is TGTGCCAGCAGCTTAGCTCAGGGGCCCTACGAGCAGTACTTC.

This clone was observed a few times. This chain joins TRBV28 and TRBJ2-7, with 8 bases matching TRBD2. Germline-derived CDR1 and CDR2 are MDHEN and SYDVKM. The J segment lost 0 bases and the V segment lost 1 base, leaving 2 bases of the junction unmatched. The CDR3 spans 15 residues. The CDR3 sequence is CASSLYAGGSYEQYF. In DNA form, the CDR3 reads TGTGCCAGCAGTTTATACGCGGGGGGCTCCTACGAGCAGTACTTC.

The rearrangement joins TRBV7-8 to TRBJ1-1; the match to TRBD1 covers 9 bases. Germline CDR1 SGHVS, CDR2 FQNEAQ. The CDR3 is 18 amino acids. J gave up 1 base and V 1 base, and 10 bases lay outside the gene matches. This CDR3 reads CASSLEDRGRGWNTEAFF. CDR3 bases: TGTGCCAGCAGCTTAGAGGACAGGGGCAGGGGTTGGAACACTGAAGCTTTCTTT.

The chain carries TRBV5-8 and TRBJ2-5, with D possibly TRBD1 on 5 matching bases. The CDR3 consists of 14 residues. V shed 0 bases and J shed 3 bases, with 9 bases lying between them. Germline CDR1 SGHTS, CDR2 YDEGEE. The CDR3 protein is CASSLETAEETQYF. The DNA of the CDR3 is TGTGCCAGCAGCTTGGAGACAGCCGAAGAGACCCAGTACTTC.

The J gene is TRBJ2-3, the V gene TRBV2; D is uncertain. The CDR3 runs to 13 residues. V was cut by 4 bases and J by 5 bases, with 10 bases left in between. Germline V gene lookup returns CDR1 SNHLY and CDR2 FYNNEI. The CDR3 bases are TGTGCCAGCAGTGTTGTCACACAAGATACGCAGTATTTT. Its translation is CASSVVTQDTQYF.

This chain's CDR3 is CASSSPGGQNTGELFF. The DNA of the CDR3 is TGTGCCAGCAGTTCCCCTGGGGGACAGAACACCGGGGAGCTGTTTTTT. The V and J genes are TRBV28 and TRBJ2-2, with a weak D call TRBD1 (6 bases). CDR1 MDHEN and CDR2 SYDVKM come from the germline V gene. V was shortened by 4 bases and J by 1 base, with 13 bases between the two germline ends. CDR3 length: 16 amino acids.

The J gene is TRBJ1-1, the V gene TRBV7-6; a possible D gene is TRBD1 (5 bases). This CDR3 spans 14 amino acids. Germline V gene sequence: CDR1 SGHVS, CDR2 FNYEAQ. The V and J ends lost 4 bases and 5 bases respectively, with 14 bases between them. The CDR3 loop is CASSSRQILTEAFF. The DNA for the CDR3 is TGTGCCAGCAGCTCAAGACAGATACTTACTGAAGCTTTCTTT.

The CDR3 DNA reads as TGTGCCAGCAGTGATAGCGGGAATACCACAGATACGCAGTATTTT. It specifies CASSDSGNTTDTQYF. J is TRBJ2-3 and V is TRBV25-1; 8 bases fit TRBD2. Germline values: CDR1 MGHDK, CDR2 SYGVNS. The CDR3 loop spans 15 amino acids. After removal of 3 bases from V and 2 bases from J, the junction contained 4 bases not matched to a gene. Filled out from reference TRBV25-1 and TRBJ2-3, the complete variable domain reads EADIYQTPRYLVIGTGKKITLECSQTMGHDKMYWYQQDPGMELHLIHYSYGVNSTEKGDLSSESTVSRIRTEHFPLTLESARPSHTSQYLCASSDSGNTTDTQYFGPGTRLTVL.